This is a list of T cell receptor beta chains from one sample in a study of identifying expanded T cells in peripheral blood. TCRdb's copy holds only in-frame clones and misses some; the assay was immunoSEQ multiplex PCR. The sample contains about 78,000 clones, 84% of which appear only once. Sequencing was performed on blood. These receptor sequences come from a person aged 18 to 70 in good health. Both conserved end residues are part of each CDR3. The order of the fields is D gene, J gene, V gene, clone size, CDR3 DNA, CDR3 protein. The D gene is left open where the match is weak. Expanded clones get a size class; other rows say once, few or many, or leave the size out.

D: TRBD1
J: TRBJ2-3
V: TRBV5-1
size: few
DNA: TGCGCCAGCAGCTCGGGACAGACTAGCACAGATACGCAGTATTTT
CDR3: CASSSGQTSTDTQYF

D: TRBD1
J: TRBJ2-7
V: TRBV28
size: .
DNA: TGTGCCAGCAGATCCGGACAGGCCTACGAGCAGTACTTC
CDR3: CASRSGQAYEQYF

D: .
J: TRBJ2-2
V: TRBV6-5
size: few
DNA: TGTGCCAGCAGTTACGGGGCAGGGGAGCTGTTTTTT
CDR3: CASSYGAGELFF

D: TRBD2
J: TRBJ2-2
V: TRBV9
size: .
DNA: TGTGCCAGCAGCGTTTCGGGAGGGCTCACCGGGGAGCTGTTTTTT
CDR3: CASSVSGGLTGELFF

D: .
J: TRBJ1-1
V: TRBV11-2
size: .
DNA: TGTGCCAGCAGCTTAGGTCGGGGCGTAGAAGCTTTCTTT
CDR3: CASSLGRGVEAFF

D: TRBD1
J: TRBJ2-7
V: TRBV7-2
size: .
DNA: TGTGCCAGCAGCTTATTTTGGACAGGGGTCGAGCAGTACTTC
CDR3: CASSLFWTGVEQYF

D: TRBD2
J: TRBJ2-5
V: TRBV19
size: .
DNA: TGTGCCAGTAAGTTGGCGGGAGAGTCGGGGACCCAGTACTTC
CDR3: CASKLAGESGTQYF

D: TRBD2
J: TRBJ2-1
V: TRBV7-2
size: .
DNA: TGTGCCAGCACCATTAGCGGGAGAGACTACAATGAGCAGTTCTTC
CDR3: CASTISGRDYNEQFF

D: .
J: TRBJ2-1
V: TRBV7-9
size: few
DNA: TGTGCTATTGGGGGGCGCCTGGGCGGGAGCGATGAGCAGTTCTTC
CDR3: CAIGGRLGGSDEQFF

D: .
J: TRBJ2-1
V: TRBV27
size: .
DNA: TGTGCCAGCAGTTCCCTAGACAGCCATGAGCAGTTCTTC
CDR3: CASSSLDSHEQFF

D: .
J: TRBJ2-2
V: TRBV25-1
size: .
DNA: TGTGCCAGCAGTGTCAGGACGAACACCGGGGAGCTGTTTTTT
CDR3: CASSVRTNTGELFF

D: TRBD2
J: TRBJ2-7
V: TRBV28
size: .
DNA: TGTGCCAGCAGTTCCCCTTTCGGTAGCGGGAACTACGAGCAGTACTTC
CDR3: CASSSPFGSGNYEQYF

D: .
J: TRBJ1-5
V: TRBV19
size: once
DNA: TGTGCCAGTTCGGCCGGGGGCCGAGGCAATCAGCCCCAGCATTTT
CDR3: CASSAGGRGNQPQHF

D: TRBD1
J: TRBJ1-5
V: TRBV13
size: .
DNA: TGTGCCAGCAGCACTGCTGGGACAGGGTGGGATCAGCCCCAGCATTTT
CDR3: CASSTAGTGWDQPQHF

D: TRBD1
J: TRBJ2-7
V: TRBV6-6
size: .
DNA: TGTGCCAGCAGACAGACCCAGGGGGACTCCTACGAGCAGTACTTC
CDR3: CASRQTQGDSYEQYF

D: .
J: TRBJ2-5
V: TRBV5-1
size: .
DNA: TGCGCCAGCAGCTTGGCGCCCCAAGGCGACCAAGAGACCCAGTACTTC
CDR3: CASSLAPQGDQETQYF

D: .
J: TRBJ2-7
V: TRBV5-6
size: once
DNA: TGTGCCAGCAGCCCCGTGGGGGCTCCCTACGAGCAGTACTTC
CDR3: CASSPVGAPYEQYF

D: .
J: TRBJ1-1
V: TRBV5-1
size: .
DNA: TGCGCCAGCAGCTTGCAGGGGTCGACCCGAGGCACTGAAGCTTTCTTT
CDR3: CASSLQGSTRGTEAFF

D: .
J: TRBJ1-2
V: TRBV28
size: few
DNA: TGTGCCAGCAGTTTCCTCTGGACACGGCGGTATGGCTACACCTTC
CDR3: CASSFLWTRRYGYTF

D: TRBD2
J: TRBJ2-1
V: TRBV5-4
size: .
DNA: TGTGCCAGCAGCTTGGGGACTAGCGGGGGGTACAATGAGCAGTTCTTC
CDR3: CASSLGTSGGYNEQFF

D: TRBD1
J: TRBJ1-1
V: TRBV25-1
size: .
DNA: TGTGCCAGCAGACAAGCAGGGGGCACTGAAGCTTTCTTT
CDR3: CASRQAGGTEAFF

D: .
J: TRBJ2-3
V: TRBV19
size: .
DNA: TGTGCCAGTAGCACCTATGGGGCAGGGGAGACAGATACGCAGTATTTT
CDR3: CASSTYGAGETDTQYF

D: TRBD2
J: TRBJ2-1
V: TRBV11-1
size: .
DNA: TGTGCCAGCAGCTTAGTGTGGACTAGCGGAGACAATGAGCAGTTCTTC
CDR3: CASSLVWTSGDNEQFF